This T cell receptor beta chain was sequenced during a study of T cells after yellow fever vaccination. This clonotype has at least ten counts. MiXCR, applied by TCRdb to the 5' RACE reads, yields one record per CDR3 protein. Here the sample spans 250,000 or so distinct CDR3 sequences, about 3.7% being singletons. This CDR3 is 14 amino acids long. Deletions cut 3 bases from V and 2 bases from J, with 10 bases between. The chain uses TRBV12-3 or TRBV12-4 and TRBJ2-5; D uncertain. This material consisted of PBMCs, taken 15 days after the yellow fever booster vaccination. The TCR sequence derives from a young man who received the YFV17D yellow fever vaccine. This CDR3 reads CASSFIGRQETQYF. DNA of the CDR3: TGTGCCAGCAGTTTTATAGGCCGTCAAGAGACCCAGTACTTC.